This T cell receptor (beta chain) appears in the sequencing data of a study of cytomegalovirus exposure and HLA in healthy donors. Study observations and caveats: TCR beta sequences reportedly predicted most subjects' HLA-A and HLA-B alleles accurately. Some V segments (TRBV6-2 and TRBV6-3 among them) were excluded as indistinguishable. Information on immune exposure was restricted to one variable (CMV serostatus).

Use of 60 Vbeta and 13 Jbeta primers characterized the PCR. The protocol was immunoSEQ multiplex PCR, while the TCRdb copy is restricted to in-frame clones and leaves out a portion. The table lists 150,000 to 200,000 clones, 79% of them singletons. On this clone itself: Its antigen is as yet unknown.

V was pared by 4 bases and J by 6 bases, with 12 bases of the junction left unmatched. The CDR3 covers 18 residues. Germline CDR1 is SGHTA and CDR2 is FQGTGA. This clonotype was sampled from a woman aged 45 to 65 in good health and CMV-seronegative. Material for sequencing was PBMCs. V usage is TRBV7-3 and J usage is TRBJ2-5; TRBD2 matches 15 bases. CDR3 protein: CASSSIPGLAGGGQTQYF. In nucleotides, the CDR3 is TGTGCCAGCAGCTCTATCCCGGGACTAGCGGGAGGAGGGCAGACCCAGTACTTC.